This T cell receptor (beta chain) was recorded in a study of OX40 agonist ivuxolimab in advanced cancers. J was trimmed by 7 bases and V by 3 bases; bases with no gene match: 8. Germline loops: CDR1 GTSNPN, CDR2 SVGIG (reference sequence). The CDR3 has 13 amino acids. Only in-frame clones appear in the TCRdb table, and some are missing; sequencing was by immunoSEQ multiplex PCR. The table lists 10,000 to 15,000 clones, approximately 90% of them singletons. The rearrangement joins TRBV30 to TRBJ1-2; the match to TRBD1 covers 7 bases. Sample: CD4+ or CD8+ T cells sorted from blood, taken in a trial of the OX40 agonist ivuxolimab. This TCR derives from an adult with an advanced solid tumor such as melanoma, head and neck, liver or kidney cancer. The CDR3, as DNA: TGTGCCTGGAGCCCGGGCCAGGGGGTTGGCTACACCTTC. Translating it yields CAWSPGQGVGYTF. The full variable domain, its missing parts supplied by reference TRBV30 and TRBJ1-2, is SQTIHQWPATLVQPVGSPLSLECTVEGTSNPNLYWYRQAAGRGLQLLFYSVGIGQISSEVPQNLSASRPQDRQFILSSKKLLLSDSGFYLCAWSPGQGVGYTFGSGTRLTVV.